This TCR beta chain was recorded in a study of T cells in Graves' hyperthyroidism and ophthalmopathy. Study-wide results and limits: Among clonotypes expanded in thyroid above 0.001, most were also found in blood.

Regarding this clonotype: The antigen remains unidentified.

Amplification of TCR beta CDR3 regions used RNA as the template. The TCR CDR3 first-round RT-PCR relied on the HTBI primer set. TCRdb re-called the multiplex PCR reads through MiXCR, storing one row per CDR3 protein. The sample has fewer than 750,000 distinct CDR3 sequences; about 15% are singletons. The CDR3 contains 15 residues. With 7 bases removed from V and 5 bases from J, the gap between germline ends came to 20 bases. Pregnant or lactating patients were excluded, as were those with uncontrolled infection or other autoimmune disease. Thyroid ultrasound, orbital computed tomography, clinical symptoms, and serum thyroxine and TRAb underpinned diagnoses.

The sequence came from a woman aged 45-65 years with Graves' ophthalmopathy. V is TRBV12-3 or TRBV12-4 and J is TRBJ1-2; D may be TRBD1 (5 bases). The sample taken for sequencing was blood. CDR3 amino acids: CASTGPGRKSYGYTF. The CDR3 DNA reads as TGTGCCAGCACTGGGCCGGGACGGAAAAGTTATGGCTACACCTTC.